Listed here are 20 T cell receptor beta chains from one sample, sequenced in a study of T cells in Graves' hyperthyroidism and ophthalmopathy. Amplified regions were TCR beta CDR3 sequences from RNA transcripts. With the HTBI primer set, the TCR CDR3 went through a first round of RT-PCR. Via MiXCR, TCRdb re-called the multiplex PCR reads, giving one row per CDR3 protein. The sample carries 600,000 to 850,000 distinct CDR3 sequences, 18% recorded once. Sequencing was carried out using blood. The receptors were gathered from a woman aged 45-65 years with Graves' hyperthyroidism that later progressed to Graves' ophthalmopathy.

This chain connects TRBV5-1 to TRBJ2-5; 8 bases line up with TRBD1. V was clipped by 4 bases and J by 5 bases; unmatched bases: 10. This CDR3 is 15 amino acids long. Germline CDR1 is SGHRS and CDR2 is YFSETQ. The CDR3 here is CASSLPGGRVETQYF. The DNA of the CDR3 is TGCGCCAGCAGCCTCCCAGGGGGCAGGGTCGAGACCCAGTACTTC.

The chain employs TRBV15 and TRBJ1-6; D might be TRBD1 (6 bases). Germline values: CDR1 LNHNV, CDR2 YYDKDF (reference sequence). Trimming cost V 8 bases and J 11 bases, with 13 bases left between them. This CDR3 has 12 residues. The CDR3 DNA sequence: TGTGCCACCGCGACAGGTGTACCACCCCTCCACTTT. It codes for CATATGVPPLHF.

With respect to this clonotype: A much larger clone lies one base from this, so it may be a read error. V usage is TRBV3-1 and J usage is TRBJ1-6, with D maybe TRBD1 (5 bases). V was shortened by 4 bases and J by 7 bases, with 11 bases between the two germline ends. Germline loops: CDR1 LGHDT, CDR2 YNNKEL (reference sequence). This CDR3 contains 14 residues. CDR3 sequence (DNA): TGTGCCAGCAGCCGCTGGGACGGGAATTCACCCCTCCACTTT. Translated: CASSRWDGNSPLHF. Drawing the rest from reference TRBV3-1 and TRBJ1-6, the complete variable domain is DTAVSQTPKYLVTQMGNDKSIKCEQNLGHDTMYWYKQDSKKFLKIMFSYNNKELIINETVPNRFSPKSPDKAHLNLHINSLELGDSAVYFCASSRWDGNSPLHFGNGTRLTVT.

The chain combines TRBV24-1 with TRBJ1-4, with D tentatively TRBD1 (5 bases). Germline CDR1 and CDR2: KGHDR and SFDVKD. CDR3 length: 15 residues. Deletions cut 4 bases from V and 8 bases from J, with 16 bases between. In nucleotides, the CDR3 is TGTGCCACCAGTGACCCCCGGGGGGGAGAAGAAAAACTGTTTTTT. Protein product: CATSDPRGGEEKLFF.

This clonotype showed up just a few times. The rearrangement joins TRBV5-1 to TRBJ2-7; tentatively, D is TRBD1 (6 bases). V lost 3 bases, J lost 5 bases, and 21 bases lay in between. The CDR3 is made up of 16 amino acids. CDR1 is SGHRS and CDR2 is YFSETQ in the germline V gene. DNA of the CDR3: TGCGCCAGCAGCTCTACAGGGTCCCCCCCTCTCAACGAGCAGTACTTC. Amino acids: CASSSTGSPPLNEQYF.

There are many counts of this clonotype. The rearrangement uses TRBV20-1 and TRBJ2-3; the D gene is possibly TRBD1 (6 bases). Germline lookup yields CDR1 DFQATT and CDR2 SNEGSKA (reference sequence). The V gene lost 6 bases and the J gene lost 2 bases, with 15 bases spanning the gap. The CDR3 length is 14 residues. CDR3 coding DNA: TGCAGTGCAATTCCGGGACAATTCACAGATACGCAGTATTTT. Its protein product is CSAIPGQFTDTQYF.

The rearrangement joins TRBV20-1 to TRBJ2-2; tentative D call: TRBD2 (5 bases). CDR1 and CDR2 (germline): DFQATT, SNEGSKA (reference sequence). The length of the CDR3 is 14 residues. V lost 3 bases and J 1 base, leaving 9 bases between the germline ends. The CDR3 loop reads CSASRGWNTGELFF. As DNA, the CDR3 is TGCAGTGCTAGCCGCGGGTGGAACACCGGGGAGCTGTTTTTT.

This clonotype was counted only a few times. This chain links TRBV19 with TRBJ1-5, with D possibly TRBD1 on 5 matching bases. Germline lookup yields CDR1 LNHDA and CDR2 SQIVND (reference sequence). CDR3 length: 14 amino acids. The germline V and J ends were trimmed by 7 bases and 2 bases, with 12 bases remaining between them. In DNA, the CDR3 is TGTGCCAGTACCCCGGGGACTGGCAATCAGCCCCAGCATTTT. As protein: CASTPGTGNQPQHF.

The genes are TRBV3-1 and TRBJ2-5; 9 bases are a match to TRBD2. This CDR3 has 17 amino acids. Losses at the gene ends were 0 bases for V and 5 bases for J; bases not matched to a gene: 10. CDR1 is LGHDT and CDR2 is YNNKEL in the germline V gene (reference sequence). The CDR3 is CASSQEGRGGAWETQYF. The CDR3 DNA reads TGTGCCAGCAGCCAAGAAGGCCGCGGGGGGGCTTGGGAGACCCAGTACTTC.

The V call is TRBV5-1, the J call TRBJ2-5, with a tentative D call TRBD2 (5 bases). In germline, CDR1 is SGHRS, CDR2 YFSETQ. The CDR3 sequence is 13 residues long. Trimming stripped 2 bases from V and 4 bases from J, with 9 bases between. The CDR3 spells CASSFVLAETQYF. The CDR3 bases are TGCGCCAGCAGCTTTGTCCTAGCAGAGACCCAGTACTTC.

This clonotype occurred many times. The gene calls are TRBV18 and TRBJ2-3; D might be TRBD2 (5 bases). The V gene's germline CDR1 is KGHSH and CDR2 LQKENI. This CDR3 region has 16 residues. V lost 0 bases and J lost 4, with 14 bases in between. The CDR3 sequence: CASSPPPGEGSDTQYF. Written as DNA, the CDR3 is TGTGCCAGCTCACCACCGCCCGGAGAGGGTTCAGATACGCAGTATTTT.

There are a few counts of this clonotype. The chain employs TRBV7-6 and TRBJ1-3; the D is unclear. Germline-derived CDR1 and CDR2 are SGHVS and FNYEAQ. The CDR3 totals 16 residues. The V end lost 1 base, the J end lost 0 bases, and 10 bases lay between the germline ends. CDR3 DNA sequence: TGTGCCAGCAGCTTAGACGGACGGAGCTCTGGAAACACCATATATTTT. Its protein product is CASSLDGRSSGNTIYF.

This clonotype was found many times. This rearrangement joins TRBV20-1 to TRBJ2-5, with 7 bases aligning to TRBD1. V gave up 6 bases and J gave up 5 bases; unmatched junction bases: 6. Germline CDR1 DFQATT, CDR2 SNEGSKA (reference sequence). This CDR3 contains 12 residues. DNA for the CDR3: TGCAGTGCAACCGGGACAGATGAGACCCAGTACTTC. Protein sequence: CSATGTDETQYF.

V and J are TRBV5-1 and TRBJ2-2; the match to TRBD1 covers 8 bases. Germline V CDR1 and CDR2: SGHRS, YFSETQ. The CDR3 runs 16 residues. The V segment lost 2 bases and the J segment 1 base; nucleotides outside the gene matches: 4. The CDR3 DNA reads TGCGCCAGCAGCTTTGGACAGGGCGGGAACACCGGGGAGCTGTTTTTT. Protein sequence: CASSFGQGGNTGELFF.

This clonotype was seen at least ten times. The rearrangement uses TRBV11-2 and TRBJ2-2; 14 nucleotides align to TRBD2. The length of the CDR3 is 16 residues. Trimming cost V 3 bases and J 3 bases; bases outside gene matches: 0. Germline values: CDR1 SGHAT, CDR2 FQNNGV. The CDR3 protein is CASSLTSGGDTGELFF. The CDR3 DNA follows: TGTGCCAGCAGCTTGACTAGCGGGGGGGACACCGGGGAGCTGTTTTTT.

This clonotype was seen more than once but under ten times. The chain combines TRBV6-1 with TRBJ1-4, with D perhaps matching TRBD1 (6 bases). Germline V gene data show CDR1 as MNHNS and CDR2 as SASEGT. The V end was cut by 4 bases, the J end by 0 bases, with 12 bases between. The CDR3 sequence is 16 residues long. The CDR3 protein is CASSGSTGATNEKLFF. DNA of the CDR3: TGTGCCAGCAGTGGATCGACAGGCGCAACTAATGAAAAACTGTTTTTT.

J is TRBJ1-2 and V is TRBV6-2 or TRBV6-3, with 7 bases that match TRBD1. This CDR3 is built from 15 residues. The V and J ends lost 4 bases and 2 bases, in that order; junction bases with no gene match: 7. Germline CDR1 is MNHEY and CDR2 is SVGEGT. The CDR3 here is CASSSWTGINYGYTF. CDR3 bases: TGTGCCAGCAGTTCCTGGACAGGAATCAACTATGGCTACACCTTC.

The chain recombines TRBV19 with TRBJ2-1, with a possible D match to TRBD2 (6 bases). The CDR3 spans 13 residues. The V end was cut by 3 bases, the J end by 8 bases, with 11 bases between. Germline loops: CDR1 LNHDA, CDR2 SQIVND (reference sequence). The CDR3 protein is CASSMEGSHEQFF. The DNA for the CDR3 is TGTGCCAGTAGTATGGAGGGATCCCATGAGCAGTTCTTC.

This clonotype turned up a few times. The chain is built from TRBV27 and TRBJ1-3; no reliable D call. Trimming cost V 6 bases and J 1 base, with 16 bases left between them. Germline V gene data show CDR1 as MNHEY and CDR2 as SMNVEV (reference sequence). This CDR3 has 16 amino acids. This CDR3 reads CASSPTRFVSGNTIYF. CDR3 bases: TGTGCCAGCAGCCCTACACGGTTCGTTTCTGGAAACACCATATATTTT.

The chain has TRBV19 and TRBJ1-6, with D tentatively TRBD1 (6 bases). The CDR3 is made up of 15 amino acids. Trimming took 2 bases from V and 9 from J, leaving 14 bases between them. CDR1 LNHDA and CDR2 SQIVND come from the germline V gene (reference sequence). CDR3 protein: CASSIPRGRSSPLHF. The CDR3 DNA reads TGTGCCAGTAGTATACCCAGGGGAAGAAGTTCACCCCTCCACTTT. The full variable domain, its missing parts supplied by reference TRBV19 and TRBJ1-6, is DGGITQSPKYLFRKEGQNVTLSCEQNLNHDAMYWYRQDPGQGLRLIYYSQIVNDFQKGDIAEGYSVSREKKESFPLTVTSAQKNPTAFYLCASSIPRGRSSPLHFGNGTRLTVT.